Below, 32 T cell receptor beta chains from the same sample are listed, as sequenced in a study of human T cells and chemical hapten exposure. Time point denoted: patch test 2, 6 weeks after DPC sensitization. Treatment defined: therapeutic diphenylcyclopropenone sensitization with weekly scalp DPC. TCRdb reanalysed the RACE reads using MiXCR and keeps one entry per CDR3 protein. The table lists around 130,000 distinct CDR3 sequences, about 12% of them singletons. Sequences were derived from whole blood, sampled in connection with sensitization to the hapten diphenylcyclopropenone (DPC). These receptor sequences come from a woman aged 50 to 65 with alopecia areata. Some clones in this sample may be carry-over from other donors' samples.

This clonotype was found a few times. DNA for the CDR3: TGCAGCGTCTCCCTAGGCTCCTATAATTCACCCCTCCACTTT. Encoded protein: CSVSLGSYNSPLHF. This chain uses TRBV29-1 with TRBJ1-6; D unresolved. This CDR3 spans 14 amino acids. Looked up from germline, CDR1 is SQVTM and CDR2 is ANQGSEA. The V gene lost 6 bases and the J gene lost 0 bases, with 9 bases spanning the gap. Complete variable domain (other parts from reference TRBV29-1 and TRBJ1-6): SAVISQKPSRDICQRGTSLTIQCQVDSQVTMMFWYRQQPGQSLTLIATANQGSEATYESGFVIDKFPISRPNLTFSTLTVSNMSPEDSSIYLCSVSLGSYNSPLHFGNGTRLTVT.

J is TRBJ2-5 and V is TRBV5-1; TRBD1 agrees at 10 bases. The CDR3 has 15 amino acids. CDR1 SGHRS and CDR2 YFSETQ come from the germline V gene. The trim removed 3 bases at V and 5 bases at J, leaving 7 bases unmatched. CDR3 residues: CASSSGTGALETQYF. The CDR3 DNA reads as TGCGCCAGCAGCTCCGGGACAGGGGCGTTGGAGACCCAGTACTTC.

This clonotype came up many times. The J gene is TRBJ2-7, the V gene TRBV7-9; 13 bases fit TRBD2. From germline, CDR1 is SEHNR and CDR2 FQNEAQ (reference sequence). CDR3 length equals 14 residues. V gave up 8 bases and J gave up 2 bases; unmatched junction bases: 3. The CDR3 reads CASLTSGRPYEQYF. The CDR3 DNA follows: TGTGCCAGCTTGACTAGCGGGAGGCCCTACGAGCAGTACTTC.

The rearrangement joins TRBV30 to TRBJ1-4; D possibly corresponds to TRBD1 (6 bases). Trimming cost V 4 bases and J 1 base, with 7 bases left between them. Germline CDR1 and CDR2: GTSNPN and SVGIG (reference sequence). There are 13 residues in the CDR3. CDR3 in DNA: TGTGCCTGGAAGGGACAAACTAATGAAAAACTGTTTTTT. Encoded protein: CAWKGQTNEKLFF.

This clonotype was observed at least ten times. The chain carries TRBV24-1 and TRBJ2-5, with 9 bases matching TRBD1. With V trimmed by 5 bases and J by 5 bases, 14 bases remained unmatched. Germline V CDR1 and CDR2: KGHDR, SFDVKD. This CDR3 contains 17 residues. As DNA, the CDR3 is TGTGCCACCAGTGCCCCCAAGGGAACAGGGGGCTTGGAGACCCAGTACTTC. This sequence encodes CATSAPKGTGGLETQYF.

The rearrangement links TRBV12-2 to TRBJ1-5. TRBV12-2 has pseudogene status. This CDR3 comprises 19 residues. The CDR3 DNA reads TGTGCAAGTCGCTTAAACGTAGTGGGGAGGGCAGGACGTAATCAGCCCCAGCATTTT. This encodes CASRLNVVGRAGRNQPQHF.

The chain couples TRBV7-2 to TRBJ2-7; D call uncertain. Looked up from germline, CDR1 is SGHTA and CDR2 is FQGNSA. V was shortened by 5 bases and J by 7 bases, with 12 bases between the two germline ends. The CDR3 sequence is 12 residues long. This CDR3 is CASSRPPQEQYF. The CDR3, as DNA: TGTGCCAGCAGCCGGCCCCCTCAGGAGCAGTACTTC.

This clonotype appeared a few times. The rearrangement links TRBV12-5 to TRBJ2-1; TRBD1 aligns across 11 bases. Looked up from germline, CDR1 is LGHNT and CDR2 is FRNRAP. J lost 4 bases, V lost 2 bases, and 10 bases had no gene match. The CDR3 runs 18 residues. CDR3 residues: CASGLFMGQGGHYNEQFF. DNA of the CDR3: TGTGCTAGTGGTTTGTTCATGGGACAGGGGGGTCATTACAATGAGCAGTTCTTC.

In its sample, this clonotype was seen a few times. The CDR3 DNA follows: TGTGCCAGCAGCTTAGAAGGGGAAAAACTGTTTTTT. Translated: CASSLEGEKLFF. This rearrangement joins TRBV7-6 to TRBJ1-4, with D unresolved. Germline-derived CDR1 and CDR2 are SGHVS and FNYEAQ. V was clipped by 1 base and J by 8 bases, with 5 bases between them. This CDR3 is built from 12 residues.

This clonotype was seen more than once but under ten times. This chain connects TRBV25-1 to TRBJ2-7; D is perhaps TRBD2 (6 bases). CDR1 is MGHDK and CDR2 is SYGVNS in the germline V gene. The CDR3 totals 12 residues. Trimming cost V 6 bases and J 12 bases, with 18 bases left between them. For the CDR3, the DNA is TGTGCCAGCAGCCCCCCCGGGGGAAATCCGTACTTC. Protein product: CASSPPGGNPYF.

The rearrangement joins TRBV29-1 to TRBJ2-7; either TRBD1 or TRBD2 may fit D (5 bases each). The CDR3 runs to 14 residues. Trimming left V 3 bases short and J 3 bases short, with 15 bases between. The germline V gene encodes CDR1 SQVTM and CDR2 ANQGSEA. The CDR3 reads CSVDLEGKNYEQYF. CDR3 nucleotides: TGCAGCGTTGACCTAGAGGGGAAGAACTACGAGCAGTACTTC.

This clonotype was observed a handful of times. The J gene is TRBJ1-3, the V gene TRBV20-1, with 7 positions matching TRBD1. The germline gives CDR1 DFQATT, CDR2 SNEGSKA (reference sequence). V gave up 0 bases and J gave up 8 bases; unmatched junction bases: 10. This CDR3 region has 15 residues. Here the CDR3 DNA reads TGCAGTGCTAGAGATAGGGGGCCGGCGGGGGACACCATATATTTT. Translation gives CSARDRGPAGDTIYF.

The chain uses TRBV7-2 and TRBJ2-5; D is perhaps TRBD2 (5 bases). Germline V gene sequence: CDR1 SGHTA, CDR2 FQGNSA. This CDR3 is 14 amino acids long. V lost 3 bases to trimming and J lost 2 bases, with 10 bases between them. The CDR3: CASSLVGGQETQYF. The CDR3 DNA is TGTGCCAGCAGCTTGGTTGGAGGTCAAGAGACCCAGTACTTC.

The chain combines TRBV5-1 with TRBJ2-5, with D possibly matching TRBD2 (6 bases). V gave up 4 bases and J gave up 1 base, with 11 bases separating them. The germline V gene has CDR1 SGHRS and CDR2 YFSETQ. CDR3 length equals 14 residues. This CDR3 is CASSEPGLQETQYF. In DNA, the CDR3 is TGCGCCAGCAGCGAACCGGGACTCCAAGAGACCCAGTACTTC.

This clonotype was recorded a few times. The V and J genes are TRBV6-5 and TRBJ1-2; 12 positions match TRBD1. V lost 5 bases, J lost 6 bases, and 7 bases stayed unmatched. The CDR3 totals 15 residues. Germline V gene sequence: CDR1 MNHEY, CDR2 SVGAGI. CDR3 nucleotides: TGTGCCAGCAGTAAGGGACAGGGGGCGTTCAATGGCTACACCTTC. Translated: CASSKGQGAFNGYTF.

Concerning this clonotype itself: Germline is not matched at one junction end, which may reflect a read error. CDR3 DNA: TGCAGCGTTGGAAGGAGCTCCTACGTGCAGTACTTC. Its protein is CSVGRSSYVQYF. The J gene is TRBJ2-7, the V gene TRBV29-1; D is undetermined. The CDR3 spans 12 residues. Per the germline V gene, CDR1 is SQVTM and CDR2 is ANQGSEA.

J is TRBJ2-5 and V is TRBV11-3; D unclear. Germline loops: CDR1 SGHNT, CDR2 YENEEA. CDR3 length: 15 amino acids. V lost 4 bases, J lost 3 bases, and 15 bases lay in between. CDR3 sequence: CASSSPFDREETQYF. CDR3 nucleotide sequence: TGTGCCAGCAGCTCGCCCTTTGATCGGGAAGAGACCCAGTACTTC.

This clonotype was seen a handful of times. This chain joins TRBV7-3 and TRBJ1-1; 7 bases fit TRBD1. The CDR3 extends over 13 amino acids. After removal of 5 bases from V and 6 bases from J, the junction contained 6 bases not matched to a gene. Germline values: CDR1 SGHTA, CDR2 FQGTGA. This chain's CDR3 is CASSPLDRPEAFF. CDR3 DNA: TGTGCCAGCAGCCCTTTGGACAGGCCTGAAGCTTTCTTT.

This clonotype turned up a few times. The chain is built from TRBV20-1 and TRBJ2-7, with TRBD2 identical over 9 bases. The CDR3 length is 14 residues. CDR1 DFQATT and CDR2 SNEGSKA come from the germline V gene (reference sequence). V gave up 5 bases and J gave up 7 bases; unmatched junction bases: 12. Here the CDR3 reads CSAFDAGGPGEQYF. As DNA, the CDR3 is TGCAGTGCTTTCGACGCGGGAGGGCCCGGTGAGCAGTACTTC.

In its sample, this clonotype was seen a few times. The chain employs TRBV28 and TRBJ1-1; D call uncertain. The CDR3 is 12 amino acids. The germline V gene has CDR1 MDHEN and CDR2 SYDVKM. V shed 6 bases and J shed 3 bases, with 8 bases lying between them. CDR3 residues: CASRLGHTEAFF. In DNA, the CDR3 is TGTGCCAGCAGGCTAGGCCACACTGAAGCTTTCTTT.

The rearrangement uses TRBV6-2 or TRBV6-3 and TRBJ1-1; D is undetermined. The CDR3 contains 14 residues. Trimming pared 0 bases from V and 1 base from J, leaving 6 bases between. Per the germline V gene, CDR1 is MNHEY and CDR2 is SVGEGT. The CDR3 sequence is CASSYSGKNTEAFF. For the CDR3, the DNA is TGTGCCAGCAGTTACTCGGGGAAGAACACTGAAGCTTTCTTT.

The chain is built from TRBV6-2 or TRBV6-3 and TRBJ2-7; the match to TRBD1 covers 9 bases. The CDR3 is 15 residues long. V shed 6 bases, J shed 6 bases, and the junction held 12 bases outside the gene matches. Germline CDR1 MNHEY, CDR2 SVGEGT. The CDR3 is CASRPAGTGWSEQYF. Here the CDR3 DNA reads TGTGCCAGCAGACCGGCTGGGACAGGGTGGTCCGAGCAGTACTTC.

This clonotype has at least ten counts. The V gene is TRBV7-2, the J gene TRBJ2-1; TRBD2 matches 7 bases. V shed 8 bases and J 6 bases; nucleotides not matched to a gene: 7. The CDR3 is made up of 13 amino acids. Germline CDR1 and CDR2: SGHTA and FQGNSA. The CDR3 protein is CASRTSRSNEQFF. DNA for the CDR3: TGTGCCAGCCGGACTAGTAGGTCCAATGAGCAGTTCTTC.

This clonotype came up a few times. The chain employs TRBV12-3 or TRBV12-4 and TRBJ1-5; 12 bases line up with TRBD1. This CDR3 has 16 residues. The V segment lost 4 bases and the J segment 1 base; nucleotides outside the gene matches: 2. Here the CDR3 reads CASSWGQGASNQPQHF. The DNA for the CDR3 is TGTGCCAGCAGTTGGGGACAGGGGGCGAGCAATCAGCCCCAGCATTTT.

This clonotype was recorded many times. This chain connects TRBV11-2 to TRBJ2-7, with 8 bases identical to TRBD1. J gave up 4 bases and V 7 bases, and 9 bases lay outside the gene matches. Germline assignment: CDR1 SGHAT and CDR2 FQNNGV. This CDR3 has 14 residues. The CDR3 DNA reads TGTGCCAGCACTTCAGGACAGGGAAAGTACGAGCAGTACTTC. Translated, it gives CASTSGQGKYEQYF.

The chain employs TRBV28 and TRBJ1-2; D is ambiguous. The CDR3 totals 13 residues. V was trimmed by 8 bases and J by 0 bases, leaving 10 bases between them. Looked up from germline, CDR1 is MDHEN and CDR2 is SYDVKM. The CDR3 loop reads CASGLPSNYGYTF. In nucleotides, the CDR3 is TGTGCCAGCGGGCTACCCTCTAACTATGGCTACACCTTC.

The rearrangement links TRBV5-1 to TRBJ2-4; D call uncertain. CDR3 length: 14 residues. Germline V CDR1 and CDR2: SGHRS, YFSETQ. The V and J ends lost 5 bases and 9 bases respectively, with 18 bases between them. CDR3 DNA sequence: TGCGCCAGCAGAGACACCACGTACGAAGGCATTCAGTACTTC. Protein: CASRDTTYEGIQYF.

This clonotype has more than one count but fewer than ten. CDR3 protein: CASSPDSEQFF. The CDR3 nucleotides read TGTGCCAGCAGCCCGGACTCTGAGCAGTTCTTC. The chain combines TRBV7-2 with TRBJ2-1, with a tentative D call TRBD2 (5 bases). CDR1 SGHTA and CDR2 FQGNSA come from the germline V gene. The V end lost 5 bases, the J end lost 9 bases, and 8 bases lay between the germline ends. This CDR3 has 11 residues.

This clonotype was detected a few times. The chain has TRBV29-1 and TRBJ2-1; 8 nucleotides agree with TRBD2. The CDR3 totals 14 residues. The germline V gene encodes CDR1 SQVTM and CDR2 ANQGSEA. Germline trimming cut 7 bases from V and 6 bases from J; bases unmatched to any gene: 11. In DNA, the CDR3 is TGCAGCGCAAAAGCGGGGGCAAACTCCAATGAGCAGTTCTTC. It codes for CSAKAGANSNEQFF.

For this clonotype: Possible read error: a much larger clone is one base away. The CDR3 loop is CASRPGGTNYGYTF. CDR3 DNA sequence: TGTGCCAGCAGACCGGGGGGGACTAACTATGGCTACACCTTC. The gene calls are TRBV28 and TRBJ1-2; TRBD1 is a possible D gene (5 bases). Between the trimmed V and J ends, which lost 6 bases and 0 bases, there was a span of 11 bases. Germline loops: CDR1 MDHEN, CDR2 SYDVKM. This CDR3 is built from 14 residues.

This clonotype has a handful of counts. The genes are TRBV20-1 and TRBJ2-7; TRBD1 agrees at 11 bases. Germline-derived CDR1 and CDR2 are DFQATT and SNEGSKA (reference sequence). Trimming took 0 bases from V and 5 from J; bases not matched to a gene: 6. This CDR3 spans 15 amino acids. The CDR3 region is CSARDPGQGADEQYF. In DNA, the CDR3 is TGCAGTGCTAGAGATCCCGGACAGGGGGCCGACGAGCAGTACTTC.

This clonotype has only a few counts. This rearrangement joins TRBV3-1 to TRBJ2-1; D is possibly TRBD1 or TRBD2 (5 bases each). With 4 bases removed from V and 0 bases from J, the gap between germline ends came to 10 bases. The CDR3 extends over 15 amino acids. Germline CDR1 reads LGHDT; CDR2 reads YNNKEL (reference sequence). CDR3 sequence: CASSLGPNSYNEQFF. In nucleotides, the CDR3 is TGTGCCAGCAGCCTGGGACCGAACTCCTACAATGAGCAGTTCTTC.